These T cell receptor beta chains were read from a single sample in a study of PD-1 blockade in mismatch repair-deficient tumors. Here immunoSEQ multiplex PCR was the method, and the copy in TCRdb shows in-frame clones only, minus some. The data show 120,000 or so clones, roughly 86% seen once. The specimen was peripheral blood, collected 44 weeks after starting pembrolizumab. These receptors came from an adult with mismatch repair-deficient cancer. The CDR3 runs from the conserved cysteine through the conserved F or W. D genes are given only for firm matches. Some rows have no size entry. The others give once, few or many, or a class for an expanded clone.

J: TRBJ2-1; size: .; D: TRBD2; V: TRBV28; DNA: TGTGCCAGCAGCTGGAAACCTAGCGGGGCCTACAATGAGCAGTTCTTC; CDR3: CASSWKPSGAYNEQFF
J: TRBJ2-5; size: once; D: .; V: TRBV13; DNA: TGTGCCAGCAGCTTATCAAGGGGGGGGCCCCAGTACTTC; CDR3: CASSLSRGGPQYF
J: TRBJ2-1; size: once; D: TRBD2; V: TRBV7-2; DNA: TGTGCCAGCAGCTTAGACCTAGCGGGAGCGGATGAGCAGTTCTTC; CDR3: CASSLDLAGADEQFF
J: TRBJ2-7; size: .; D: .; V: TRBV13; DNA: TGTGCCAGCAGCTCCACCGGGGGCGTCTACGAGCAGTACTTC; CDR3: CASSSTGGVYEQYF
J: TRBJ2-3; size: few; D: .; V: TRBV5-4; DNA: TGTGCCAGCAGCTTGGAACAGAACACAGATACGCAGTATTTT; CDR3: CASSLEQNTDTQYF
J: TRBJ2-3; size: .; D: .; V: TRBV2; DNA: TGTGCCAGCAGGCTGGGAGTAGGCACAGATACGCAGTATTTT; CDR3: CASRLGVGTDTQYF
J: TRBJ2-7; size: few; D: .; V: TRBV4-1; DNA: TGCGCCAGCAGCCACCCCGACAGGTTCTACGAGCAGTACTTC; CDR3: CASSHPDRFYEQYF
J: TRBJ2-7; size: .; D: .; V: TRBV4-2; DNA: TGTGCCAGCAGCCAAACCAGCGAGCAGTACTTC; CDR3: CASSQTSEQYF
J: TRBJ2-7; size: few; D: .; V: TRBV19; DNA: TGTGCCAGTAGTCATAGCTCCGGGGAGCAGTACTTC; CDR3: CASSHSSGEQYF
J: TRBJ1-4; size: .; D: .; V: TRBV28; DNA: TGTGCCAGCAGTACCAAGACGGGAACTAATGAAAAACTGTTTTTT; CDR3: CASSTKTGTNEKLFF
J: TRBJ2-7; size: .; D: .; V: TRBV28; DNA: TGTGCCAGCAGTTTAGGCGACGTCTACGAGCAGTACTTC; CDR3: CASSLGDVYEQYF
J: TRBJ2-6; size: .; D: TRBD1; V: TRBV4-1; DNA: TGCGCCAGCAGCCACACCCGGGACAGGGGGCTGACTGGGGCCAACGTCCTGACTTTC; CDR3: CASSHTRDRGLTGANVLTF
J: TRBJ2-3; size: few; D: .; V: TRBV5-1; DNA: TGCGCCAGCAGCTTGGCCGTTCACCAAAGCACAGATACGCAGTATTTT; CDR3: CASSLAVHQSTDTQYF
J: TRBJ2-7; size: .; D: TRBD1; V: TRBV7-9; DNA: TGTGCCAGCAGCAACGGACAGGGTTATTACGAGCAGTACTTC; CDR3: CASSNGQGYYEQYF
J: TRBJ1-4; size: once; D: TRBD1; V: TRBV4-1; DNA: TGCGCCAGCAGCCAAGTCGACAGGGGCCGAAAACTGTTTTTT; CDR3: CASSQVDRGRKLFF
J: TRBJ2-1; size: .; D: .; V: TRBV5-6; DNA: TGTGCCAGCAGCTTGGGGACGAATGAGCAGTTCTTC; CDR3: CASSLGTNEQFF
J: TRBJ2-1; size: .; D: .; V: TRBV20-1; DNA: TGCAGTGCGTCTCTCGATGAGCAGTTCTTC; CDR3: CSASLDEQFF
J: TRBJ2-3; size: .; D: .; V: TRBV9; DNA: TGTGCCAGCAGCCCCTGGGGAGGGGGGACCCGCACAGATACGCAGTATTTT; CDR3: CASSPWGGGTRTDTQYF
J: TRBJ1-1; size: .; D: .; V: TRBV5-1; DNA: TGCGCCAGCAGCTTGTCCCGGGACACTGAAGCTTTCTTT; CDR3: CASSLSRDTEAFF
J: TRBJ1-2; size: .; D: .; V: TRBV19; DNA: TGTGCCAGTAGTATTTCCGGGGGCCTATATAACTATGGCTACACCTTC; CDR3: CASSISGGLYNYGYTF
J: TRBJ2-1; size: .; D: TRBD1; V: TRBV6-4; DNA: TGTGCCAGCAGTGAATCCGGGACAGACTACAATGAGCAGTTCTTC; CDR3: CASSESGTDYNEQFF
J: TRBJ2-7; size: .; D: TRBD2; V: TRBV25-1; DNA: TGTGCCAGCAGCCCCCCCGCGCTAGCGGGAGGGCTTACCTACGAGCAGTACTTC; CDR3: CASSPPALAGGLTYEQYF
J: TRBJ1-1; size: .; D: .; V: TRBV5-6; DNA: TGTGCCAGCAGCTTGATCCAGGGGTTTACTGAAGCTTTCTTT; CDR3: CASSLIQGFTEAFF
J: TRBJ2-1; size: .; D: .; V: TRBV29-1; DNA: TGCAGCGTGGATGGACAGACAAATGAGCAGTTCTTC; CDR3: CSVDGQTNEQFF
J: TRBJ1-1; size: once; D: .; V: TRBV4-3; DNA: TGCGCCAGCAGCCAAGCCCCAGGGAGTAGCACTGAAGCTTTCTTT; CDR3: CASSQAPGSSTEAFF
J: TRBJ1-2; size: few; D: .; V: TRBV6-6; DNA: TGTGCCAGCAGTTACGGCGGGACTTATGGCTACACCTTC; CDR3: CASSYGGTYGYTF
J: TRBJ2-1; size: .; D: .; V: TRBV6-5; DNA: TGTGCCAGCCGGGCAGGGAGCGGTGGTGAGCAGTTCTTC; CDR3: CASRAGSGGEQFF
J: TRBJ1-1; size: once; D: .; V: TRBV7-9; DNA: TGTGCCAGCAGCTTGCCCCTAGGCGCTAACGTGGCTTTCTTT; CDR3: CASSLPLGANVAFF
J: TRBJ1-4; size: .; D: .; V: TRBV5-4; DNA: TGTGCCAGCAGCTTGGTAGGGGTTCGGAGGGCTTCTGATGAAAAACTGTTTTTT; CDR3: CASSLVGVRRASDEKLFF
J: TRBJ2-7; size: .; D: .; V: TRBV10-2; DNA: TGCGCCAGCAGTGAGAGGAGGGGCAGGGGCTTCTACGAGCAGTACTTC; CDR3: CASSERRGRGFYEQYF
J: TRBJ1-1; size: .; D: .; V: TRBV5-6; DNA: TGTGCCAGCAACCTCGTACACAGGGAACACCAGGAAGCTTTCTTT; CDR3: CASNLVHREHQEAFF
J: TRBJ1-5; size: .; D: .; V: TRBV19; DNA: TGTGCCAGTAGTATCGGGTGGCCTCAGCCCCAGCATTTT; CDR3: CASSIGWPQPQHF
J: TRBJ2-1; size: .; D: .; V: TRBV5-5; DNA: TGTGCCAGCAGCTTGGAATACAGGAATGAGCAGTTCTTC; CDR3: CASSLEYRNEQFF
J: TRBJ2-7; size: once; D: TRBD2; V: TRBV27; DNA: TGTGCCAGCAGTTGGACTAGCGAGGACGAGCAGTACTTC; CDR3: CASSWTSEDEQYF
J: TRBJ2-3; size: .; D: .; V: TRBV5-4; DNA: TGTGCCAGCAGCTTAGCCAATACGCAGTATTTT; CDR3: CASSLANTQYF
J: TRBJ2-5; size: .; D: .; V: TRBV7-2; DNA: TGTGCCAGCAGCAGCAGCGAAGAGACCCAGTACTTC; CDR3: CASSSSEETQYF
J: TRBJ2-7; size: .; D: TRBD1; V: TRBV28; DNA: TGTGCCAGCAGTTTCCCTAAACTCCGGGACAGTACCTACGAGCAGTACTTC; CDR3: CASSFPKLRDSTYEQYF
J: TRBJ2-3; size: once; D: .; V: TRBV10-3; DNA: TGTGCCACTCCTCTCACGGGGGATACGCAGTATTTT; CDR3: CATPLTGDTQYF
J: TRBJ2-7; size: .; D: .; V: TRBV5-1; DNA: TGCGCCAGCAGCTTGGAAGGCCCGGGCAGGGACCCCTACGAGCAGTACTTC; CDR3: CASSLEGPGRDPYEQYF